This T cell receptor beta chain was sequenced in a study of OX40 agonist ivuxolimab in advanced cancers. Whole-study findings and limits: Low normalized T-cell clonal expansion was additionally recorded for some nonresponders. On average, CD8+ T cells showed a greater number of expanded clones than CD4+.

As to this clone: Its antigen is unidentified.

TCRdb's table, derived via immunoSEQ multiplex PCR, lists solely in-frame clones and lacks some. The table lists around 64,000 clones, 70% to 90% of them singletons. The length of the CDR3 is 13 residues. Trimming shortened V by 6 bases and J by 3 bases, and 9 bases separated the two germline ends. The germline CDR1 and CDR2 sequences are SNHLY and FYNNEI. The receptor comes from an adult with an advanced solid tumor such as melanoma, head and neck, liver or kidney cancer. Sequencing was performed on CD4+ or CD8+ T cells sorted from blood, taken in a trial of the OX40 agonist ivuxolimab. The gene calls are TRBV2 and TRBJ1-5; unclear D gene. Here the CDR3 DNA reads TGTGCCAGCAGAAGGGATAACAATCAGCCCCAGCATTTT. Amino acid sequence: CASRRDNNQPQHF.